The 23 T cell receptor beta chains listed next were all sequenced from one sample in a study of blood T cell repertoires in COVID-19. Profiling relied on immunoSEQ multiplex PCR, and the TCRdb table lists in-frame clones only, not all of them. This sample has under 400,000 clones, with 87% found just once. The sequencing sample was made of peripheral blood. The receptors here all came from a woman aged 30 to 39 with COVID-19, enrolled during active disease.

This clone was observed a few times. This chain links TRBV6-2 or TRBV6-3 with TRBJ2-4, with 9 positions matching TRBD1. V lost 5 bases to trimming and J lost 7 bases; unmatched junction nucleotides: 15. Germline lookup yields CDR1 MNHEY and CDR2 SVGEGT. The CDR3 spans 17 residues. CDR3 sequence: CASSTGGERYGWNIQYF. CDR3 bases: TGTGCCAGCAGTACAGGGGGCGAACGATACGGATGGAACATTCAGTACTTC.

The rearrangement joins TRBV28 to TRBJ2-2; 7 bases are shared with TRBD2. CDR3 size: 17 residues. Germline CDR1 reads MDHEN; CDR2 reads SYDVKM. V shed 5 bases, J shed 4 bases, and the junction held 13 bases outside the gene matches. CDR3 residues: CASSPPRGLAATGELFF. The CDR3, as DNA: TGTGCCAGCAGTCCCCCCCGAGGCCTAGCGGCCACCGGGGAGCTGTTTTTT.

The V gene is TRBV5-1, the J gene TRBJ1-4, with TRBD1 matching 11 bases. Germline V lookup: CDR1 SGHRS, CDR2 YFSETQ. This CDR3 is built from 17 residues. V lost 1 base to trimming and J lost 7 bases; unmatched junction nucleotides: 9. The CDR3 sequence: CASSLPVTGTGGEKLFF. In DNA form, the CDR3 reads TGCGCCAGCAGCTTGCCAGTCACCGGGACAGGGGGTGAAAAACTGTTTTTT.

The J gene is TRBJ2-2, the V gene TRBV5-1; no definite D call. This CDR3 is 14 amino acids long. Germline-derived CDR1 and CDR2 are SGHRS and YFSETQ. Trimming pared 4 bases from V and 6 bases from J, leaving 13 bases between. In nucleotides, the CDR3 is TGCGCCAGCAGCACCCGTGAGGTGGCCGGGGAGCTGTTTTTT. The encoded protein is CASSTREVAGELFF.

The chain employs TRBV3-1 (or the pseudogene TRBV3-2) and TRBJ2-3; possible D gene TRBD2, 6 bases. Germline-derived CDR1 and CDR2 are LGHDT and YNNKEL (reference sequence). The CDR3 sequence is 18 residues long. Trimming shortened V by 3 bases and J by 2 bases, and 21 bases separated the two germline ends. The CDR3 sequence is CASSQGGFGLLPTDTQYF. The CDR3 nucleotides read TGTGCCAGCAGCCAGGGGGGATTTGGACTCCTCCCCACAGATACGCAGTATTTT.

The CDR3 here is CASSVGTGTSGTGELFF. The CDR3 DNA reads TGTGCCAGCAGCGTCGGGACAGGGACTAGCGGGACCGGGGAGCTGTTTTTT. The chain has TRBV9 and TRBJ2-2, with 12 positions matching TRBD2. Germline V gene lookup returns CDR1 SGDLS and CDR2 YYNGEE. V dropped 2 bases and J dropped 5; count of bases not matched to a gene: 7. The CDR3 consists of 17 residues.

This rearrangement joins TRBV11-2 to TRBJ1-1, with D unresolved. Germline values: CDR1 SGHAT, CDR2 FQNNGV. The CDR3 sequence is 13 residues long. V was shortened by 4 bases and J by 11 bases, with 17 bases between the two germline ends. CDR3 nucleotides: TGTGCCAGCAGCTGGGGAGTTATATTCGGGGCTTTCTTT. This encodes CASSWGVIFGAFF. The whole variable domain, filled in from reference TRBV11-2 and TRBJ1-1, reads EAGVAQSPRYKIIEKRQSVAFWCNPISGHATLYWYQQILGQGPKLLIQFQNNGVVDDSQLPKDRFSAERLKGVDSTLKIQPAKLEDSAVYLCASSWGVIFGAFFGQGTRLTVV.

The chain is built from TRBV6-5 and TRBJ2-7; the D gene is possibly TRBD2 (5 bases). Trimming stripped 2 bases from V and 2 bases from J, with 7 bases between. Germline lookup yields CDR1 MNHEY and CDR2 SVGAGI. The CDR3 length is 13 residues. The CDR3 sequence: CASSYTGTYEQYF. The CDR3 bases are TGTGCCAGCAGTTACACCGGGACCTACGAGCAGTACTTC.

This clone was counted a single time. This chain connects TRBV29-1 to TRBJ1-1, with unresolved D. Germline V gives CDR1 SQVTM, CDR2 ANQGSEA. CDR3 length equals 14 residues. The germline V and J ends were trimmed by 7 bases and 1 base, with 16 bases remaining between them. This chain's CDR3 is CSAHSEASNTEAFF. DNA for the CDR3: TGCAGCGCCCATTCGGAGGCCTCGAACACTGAAGCTTTCTTT. Drawing the rest from reference TRBV29-1 and TRBJ1-1, the complete variable domain is SAVISQKPSRDICQRGTSLTIQCQVDSQVTMMFWYRQQPGQSLTLIATANQGSEATYESGFVIDKFPISRPNLTFSTLTVSNMSPEDSSIYLCSAHSEASNTEAFFGQGTRLTVV.

The gene calls are TRBV5-1 and TRBJ2-7, with TRBD2 matching 13 bases. CDR3 length: 14 amino acids. The germline V gene encodes CDR1 SGHRS and CDR2 YFSETQ. V trimming: 4 bases; J trimming: 6 bases; junction bases outside the gene matches: 4. In DNA, the CDR3 is TGCGCCAGCAGCCCGGGGACTAGCGGGATCGAGCAGTACTTC. It codes for CASSPGTSGIEQYF.

The chain is built from TRBV12-3 or TRBV12-4 and TRBJ2-1; D is undetermined. This CDR3 is built from 13 residues. With 9 bases removed from V and 0 bases from J, the gap between germline ends came to 9 bases. This CDR3 is CASLENSYNEQFF. CDR3 nucleotide sequence: TGTGCCAGTCTTGAGAACTCCTACAATGAGCAGTTCTTC.

This rearrangement joins TRBV19 to TRBJ2-1; TRBD1 is a possible D gene (6 bases). Trimming took 4 bases from V and 7 from J, leaving 11 bases between them. The CDR3 contains 13 residues. Looked up from germline, CDR1 is LNHDA and CDR2 is SQIVND (reference sequence). The CDR3 is CASSKDSANEQFF. The CDR3, as DNA: TGTGCCAGTAGTAAGGACAGCGCAAATGAGCAGTTCTTC.

The chain links TRBV20-1 to TRBJ1-2; D possibly corresponds to TRBD1 (5 bases). Trimming shortened V by 6 bases and J by 3 bases, and 8 bases separated the two germline ends. Germline loops: CDR1 DFQATT, CDR2 SNEGSKA (reference sequence). This CDR3 has 11 amino acids. The DNA for the CDR3 is TGCAGTGCCTGGGGCGACTATGGCTACACCTTC. Encoded protein: CSAWGDYGYTF.

This clone was observed a few times. This rearrangement joins TRBV6-5 to TRBJ2-7; TRBD2 matches at 11 bases. The J segment lost 2 bases and the V segment lost 2 bases, leaving 2 bases of the junction unmatched. This CDR3 region has 15 residues. Per germline, CDR1 MNHEY and CDR2 SVGAGI. CDR3 nucleotides: TGTGCCAGCAGTTACGAACTAGCGGGAGCCTACGAGCAGTACTTC. As protein: CASSYELAGAYEQYF.

The chain employs TRBV24-1 and TRBJ2-1; a weak D match, TRBD2 (6 bases). V dropped 1 base and J dropped 7 bases, with 10 bases sitting between them. The CDR3 has 14 amino acids. In germline, CDR1 is KGHDR, CDR2 SFDVKD. The CDR3 DNA follows: TGTGCCACCAGTGATTTAGGCGGGAAGAATGAGCAGTTCTTC. This sequence encodes CATSDLGGKNEQFF.

In its sample, this clone was seen a few times. The V and J genes are TRBV28 and TRBJ2-7; D is uncertain. The CDR3 is 13 amino acids. Trimming removed 3 bases from V and 1 base from J, with 7 bases in between. CDR1 is MDHEN, CDR2 SYDVKM, per germline. This chain's CDR3 is CASSFVGSYEQYF. The CDR3 DNA reads as TGTGCCAGCAGTTTTGTCGGGTCCTACGAGCAGTACTTC.

The chain links TRBV3-1 (or the pseudogene TRBV3-2) to TRBJ1-5; 7 nucleotides agree with TRBD1. This CDR3 has 15 amino acids. CDR1 is LGHDT and CDR2 is YNNKEL in the germline V gene (reference sequence). V shed 1 base, J shed 7 bases, and the junction held 7 bases outside the gene matches. CDR3 sequence reads: CASSQGQGVGQPQHF. The CDR3 DNA reads as TGTGCCAGCAGCCAAGGTCAGGGGGTCGGGCAGCCCCAGCATTTT.

CDR3 nucleotide sequence: TGTGCCAGCAGCTCACCGGGACAGGGGCTGGATCAGCCCCAGCATTTT. Its translation is CASSSPGQGLDQPQHF. V is TRBV7-2 and J is TRBJ1-5; 10 bases match TRBD1. CDR1 and CDR2 (germline): SGHTA, FQGNSA. With V trimmed by 4 bases and J by 5 bases, 8 bases remained unmatched. The CDR3 covers 16 residues.

The CDR3, as DNA: TGTGCCAGCAGCCAAAGGGGATCTGGAAACACCATATATTTT. Its protein product is CASSQRGSGNTIYF. The chain links TRBV11-3 to TRBJ1-3; TRBD1 might be the D (5 bases). CDR1 SGHNT and CDR2 YENEEA come from the germline V gene. CDR3 size: 14 residues. Trimming pared 5 bases from V and 1 base from J, leaving 9 bases between.

This clone occurred many times. The chain carries TRBV5-5 and TRBJ2-6; D is unclear. Trimming pared 4 bases from V and 4 bases from J, leaving 15 bases between. The germline gives CDR1 SGHKS, CDR2 YYEKEE (reference sequence). The CDR3 has 16 amino acids. The CDR3 loop is CASSPRADWGANVLTF. In nucleotides, the CDR3 is TGTGCCAGCAGCCCCCGAGCTGACTGGGGGGCCAACGTCCTGACTTTC. Together with reference TRBV5-5 and TRBJ2-6, the CDR3 gives the full variable domain: DAGVTQSPTHLIKTRGQQVTLRCSPISGHKSVSWYQQVLGQGPQFIFQYYEKEERGRGNFPDRFSARQFPNYSSELNVNALLLGDSALYLCASSPRADWGANVLTFGAGSRLTVL.

This clone showed up just once. The gene calls are TRBV15 and TRBJ2-5, with 9 bases aligning to TRBD2. Germline V gives CDR1 LNHNV, CDR2 YYDKDF (reference sequence). This CDR3 region has 15 residues. Trimming removed 0 bases from V and 4 bases from J; junction bases left unmatched: 3. The CDR3 loop reads CATSREELAGETQYF. The DNA of the CDR3 is TGTGCCACCAGCAGAGAAGAACTAGCGGGAGAGACCCAGTACTTC.

This clone appeared a single time. The V and J genes are TRBV27 and TRBJ2-7, with a tentative D call TRBD1 (6 bases). V was shortened by 5 bases and J by 3 bases, with 14 bases between the two germline ends. The V gene's germline CDR1 is MNHEY and CDR2 SMNVEV (reference sequence). The CDR3 is 14 amino acids. The CDR3 protein is CASSPADRNYEQYF. The DNA of the CDR3 is TGTGCCAGCAGTCCGGCCGACAGGAACTACGAGCAGTACTTC.

The chain joins TRBV11-3 to TRBJ2-1; TRBD2 matches 8 bases. Germline V gene lookup returns CDR1 SGHNT and CDR2 YENEEA. The ends lost 0 bases at V and 2 bases at J; junction bases unmatched: 3. The CDR3 contains 16 residues. In nucleotides, the CDR3 is TGTGCCAGCAGCTTAGAAGGTAGCGGGGCCTACAATGAGCAGTTCTTC. Translation gives CASSLEGSGAYNEQFF.